Listed below are T cell receptor beta chains from one sample, sequenced in a study of T cells in Graves' hyperthyroidism and ophthalmopathy. TCRdb re-called the multiplex PCR reads through MiXCR, storing one row per CDR3 protein. The table has 400,000 to 550,000 distinct CDR3 sequences, 24% seen once; the top ten hold around 11%. The sample was blood. The receptors derive from a woman in her twenties or thirties with Graves' ophthalmopathy. Each CDR3 is given with its conserved first and last residue. A D gene is named only where the DNA matches it firmly. The size field is filled for only some rows; it gives once, few, many or a size class.

clone_size j_call v_call d_call cdr3_aa cdr3_nt
few TRBJ1-3 TRBV6-1 - CASSARQFPGNTIYF TGTGCCAGCAGCGCCCGACAGTTTCCTGGAAACACCATATATTTT
- TRBJ1-5 TRBV7-2 - CASSQDSGIGQPQHF TGTGCCAGCAGCCAGGACAGCGGGATAGGCCAGCCCCAGCATTTT
- TRBJ2-2 TRBV11-1 TRBD1 CASRSDRDSKTNTGELFF TGTGCCAGCAGGTCAGACCGGGACAGCAAAACGAACACCGGGGAGCTGTTTTTT
many TRBJ1-3 TRBV19 - CADRLDCYSGNTIYF TGTGCCGACCGTCTGGACTGCTACTCTGGAAACACCATATATTTT
many TRBJ1-3 TRBV12-3/TRBV12-4 - CASSSMDTIYF TGTGCCAGCAGCTCTATGGACACCATATATTTT
few TRBJ2-7 TRBV3-1 - CASSQESVNEQYF TGTGCCAGCAGCCAAGAGAGCGTGAACGAGCAGTACTTC
many TRBJ2-7 TRBV12-3/TRBV12-4 TRBD1 CAVQRQGSYEQYF TGTGCCGTACAAAGACAGGGATCCTACGAGCAGTACTTC
few TRBJ2-4 TRBV6-5 - CASSYSGPYIPKNIQYF TGTGCCAGCAGTTACTCGGGACCTTATATTCCCAAAAACATTCAGTACTTC
- TRBJ1-2 TRBV12-3/TRBV12-4 - CASSLGQNQQANYGYTF TGTGCCAGCAGTTTAGGTCAGAATCAACAAGCTAACTATGGCTACACCTTC
many TRBJ1-5 TRBV6-2/TRBV6-3 TRBD1 CASSWTGWQPQHF TGTGCCAGCTCCTGGACAGGTTGGCAGCCCCAGCATTTT
many TRBJ2-2 TRBV7-8 - CASSLLAGLTGELFF TGTGCCAGCAGCTTATTGGCAGGTCTCACCGGGGAGCTGTTTTTT
- TRBJ1-6 TRBV29-1 - CSVAGDNSPLHF TGCAGCGTTGCCGGGGACAATTCACCCCTCCACTTT
many TRBJ1-2 TRBV12-3/TRBV12-4 TRBD1 CASSLTRGRGYGYTF TGTGCCAGCAGTTTAACTCGGGGCAGGGGGTATGGCTACACCTTC
- TRBJ2-2 TRBV6-2/TRBV6-3 TRBD2 CASTRTSGGDINTGELFF TGTGCCAGCACTCGGACTAGCGGGGGGGATATTAACACCGGGGAGCTGTTTTTT
many TRBJ2-5 TRBV5-1 - CASSFGSGTIYSTQYF -
many TRBJ2-2 TRBV12-3/TRBV12-4 - CASRDDTGELFF TGTGCCAGCAGGGACGACACCGGGGAGCTGTTTTTT
- TRBJ2-5 TRBV7-3 - CASSLGHAQETQYF TGTGCCAGCAGCCTAGGACATGCCCAAGAGACCCAGTACTTC
- TRBJ1-2 TRBV25-1 - CASRGGGLDGYTF TGTGCCAGCAGGGGAGGGGGGCTTGACGGCTACACCTTC
many TRBJ1-1 TRBV7-9 - CASSPWGMNTEAFF TGTGCCAGCAGCCCGTGGGGGATGAACACTGAAGCTTTCTTT
many TRBJ2-5 TRBV12-3/TRBV12-4 - CASSLGGGGETQYF TGCGCCAGCAGCTTGGGAGGAGGTGGCGAGACCCAGTACTTC
many TRBJ1-1 TRBV7-2 - CASSPGRLGTEAFF TGTGCCAGCAGCCCCGGACGGTTGGGGACTGAAGCTTTCTTT
many TRBJ1-2 TRBV7-2 TRBD1 CASSFRDRGLGGYTF TGTGCCAGCAGCTTCCGGGACAGGGGGCTAGGTGGCTACACCTTC
many TRBJ1-3 TRBV2 - CASSVTTSSGNTIYF TGTGCCAGCAGCGTTACGACCAGCTCTGGAAACACCATATATTTT
- TRBJ2-5 TRBV5-1 - CASSFRQALQETQYF TGCGCCAGCAGCTTCCGACAGGCCCTCCAAGAGACCCAGTACTTC
- TRBJ1-1 TRBV28 - CASSLGFDNTEAFF TGTGCCAGCAGTTTAGGGTTCGATAACACTGAAGCTTTCTTT
- TRBJ2-5 TRBV4-2 TRBD2 CASSQEPAGLAGGGETQYF TGTGCCAGCAGCCAAGAACCGGCGGGGCTAGCGGGGGGCGGGGAGACCCAGTACTTC
few TRBJ2-2 TRBV28 TRBD1 CASRRGTGESGELCF TGTGCCAGCAGGAGGGGGACAGGGGAGTCCGGGGAGCTGTGTTTT
- TRBJ1-5 TRBV7-3 TRBD1 CAPNRGPVLGQPQHF TGTGCCCCGAACAGGGGACCCGTACTAGGTCAGCCCCAGCATTTT
- TRBJ2-3 TRBV12-3/TRBV12-4 TRBD2 CASSLPTSGGSTDTQYF TGTGCCAGCAGTCTACCGACTAGCGGGGGGAGCACAGATACGCAGTATTTT
- TRBJ1-5 TRBV28 TRBD1 CASGIGQGWQPQHF TGTGCCAGCGGAATAGGACAGGGCTGGCAGCCCCAGCATTTT
few TRBJ1-2 TRBV20-1 - CSAGLNYGYTF TGCAGTGCTGGACTCAATTATGGCTACACCTTC
- TRBJ2-2 TRBV9 TRBD2 CASSVAGGQSGELFF TGTGCCAGCAGCGTCGCGGGGGGGCAAAGCGGGGAGCTGTTTTTT
many TRBJ1-5 TRBV27 TRBD1 CASSRGTGVNQPQHF TGTGCCAGCAGTCGAGGGACAGGGGTTAACCAGCCCCAGCATTTT
many TRBJ2-5 TRBV6-1 TRBD1 CASRGQGARETQYF TGTGCCAGCAGGGGACAGGGGGCACGGGAGACCCAGTACTTC
many TRBJ1-2 TRBV27 - CASSFDRRNYYGYTF TGTGCCAGCAGTTTCGACAGGAGAAACTACTATGGCTACACCTTC
many TRBJ1-2 TRBV20-1 TRBD1 CSASSRQGVGYTF TGCAGTGCTAGCTCTAGACAGGGAGTCGGCTACACCTTC
few TRBJ2-5 TRBV9 - CASSPRAGGETQYF TGTGCCAGCAGCCCTCGGGCAGGAGGGGAGACCCAGTACTTC
many TRBJ1-1 TRBV9 TRBD1 CASSAPGQGAPEAFF TGTGCCAGCAGCGCTCCGGGACAGGGGGCCCCTGAAGCTTTCTTT
many TRBJ1-2 TRBV9 - CASSNRDDGGYTF TGTGCCAGCAGCAACCGGGACGATGGCGGCTACACCTTC
many TRBJ2-2 TRBV6-1 TRBD1 CASSGLTGQGGTGELFF TGTGCCAGCAGTGGATTAACAGGACAGGGAGGCACCGGGGAGCTGTTTTTT
many TRBJ1-1 TRBV6-5 - CASSPGDTEAFF TGTGCCAGCAGCCCAGGGGACACTGAAGCTTTCTTT
- TRBJ2-7 TRBV18 - CASSPGAGEYEQYF TGTGCCAGCTCACCAGGGGCGGGCGAATACGAGCAGTACTTC
- TRBJ1-2 TRBV2 - CSSRAGEGRATSGYTF TGTTCCAGCAGGGCCGGCGAGGGCAGGGCCACGTCGGGCTACACCTTC
many TRBJ2-5 TRBV7-2 - CASSPIRYKIQETQYF TGTGCCAGCAGCCCAATACGGTACAAGATACAAGAGACCCAGTACTTC
- TRBJ1-5 TRBV12-3/TRBV12-4 TRBD1 CASSVDRVDQPQHF TGTGCCAGCAGTGTGGACAGGGTGGACCAGCCCCAGCATTTT
few TRBJ2-7 TRBV2 - CASSEGRQRYEQYF TGTGCCAGCAGTGAAGGGAGACAGCGCTACGAGCAGTACTTC
few TRBJ2-5 TRBV6-1 TRBD2 CASSGWGGEVGETQYF TGTGCCAGCAGTGGGTGGGGGGGAGAAGTGGGGGAGACCCAGTACTTC
- TRBJ2-7 TRBV12-3/TRBV12-4 TRBD2 CASSFSGEERREQYF TGTGCCAGCAGTTTTAGCGGGGAGGAGAGGCGCGAGCAGTACTTC
many TRBJ2-5 TRBV20-1 TRBD1 CSATGTGGEETQYF TGCAGTGCGACCGGGACAGGGGGCGAAGAGACCCAGTACTTC
- TRBJ1-2 TRBV24-1 TRBD1 CATSDWTGGHGYTF TGTGCCACCAGTGATTGGACAGGGGGACATGGCTACACCTTC
few TRBJ1-2 TRBV15 - CATSRVGQSGYTF TGTGCCACCAGCAGAGTAGGGCAGTCTGGCTACACCTTC
many TRBJ1-1 TRBV20-1 TRBD1 CSARDPGQVNTEAFF TGCAGTGCTAGAGATCCGGGACAGGTGAACACTGAAGCTTTCTTT
few TRBJ2-7 TRBV4-2 - CASSQVVGSEQYF TGTGCCAGCAGCCAAGTGGTTGGATCCGAGCAGTACTTC